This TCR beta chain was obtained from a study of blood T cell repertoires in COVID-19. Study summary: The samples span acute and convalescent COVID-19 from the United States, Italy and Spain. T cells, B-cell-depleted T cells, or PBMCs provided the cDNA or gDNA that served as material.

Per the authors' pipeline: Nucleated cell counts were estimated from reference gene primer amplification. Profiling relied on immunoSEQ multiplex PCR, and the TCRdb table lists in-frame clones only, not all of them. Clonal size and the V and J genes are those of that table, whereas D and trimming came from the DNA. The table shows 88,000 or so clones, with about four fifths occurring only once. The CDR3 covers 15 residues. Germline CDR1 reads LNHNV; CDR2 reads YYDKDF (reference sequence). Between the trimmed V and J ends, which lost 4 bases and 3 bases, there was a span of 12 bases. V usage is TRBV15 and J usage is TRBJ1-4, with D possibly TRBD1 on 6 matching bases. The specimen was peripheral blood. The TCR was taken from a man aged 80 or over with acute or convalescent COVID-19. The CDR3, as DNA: TGTGCCACCAGCACTGAGGACAGCCCTAATGAAAAACTGTTTTTT. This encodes CATSTEDSPNEKLFF.